This TCR beta chain comes out of a study of T cell clonotyping in hematopoietic cell transplantation. Study-wide findings and caveats: Few recipient clonotypes overlapped donors; over 97% were de novo at given depth. Graft donor and pretransplant recipient Inverse Simpson Index values predicted broader posttransplant TCR diversity.

Germline CDR1 reads MNHNS; CDR2 reads SASEGT. The length of the CDR3 is 13 residues. Trimming took 6 bases from V and 5 from J, leaving 13 bases between them. With respect to this clone: What it recognizes is unknown.

The assay was immunoSEQ multiplex PCR, and TCRdb's table has in-frame clones only and misses some. The data contain approximately 11,000 clones, 91% of them singletons. The chain carries TRBV6-1 and TRBJ2-5, with no clear D. Sequencing was carried out using peripheral blood mononuclear cells. This clonotype originated in a woman aged 45-60 years in good health. Some clones in this sample may be carry-over from other donors' samples. CDR3 region: CASRPDHGETQYF. The CDR3 DNA reads TGTGCCAGCAGACCCGACCATGGCGAGACCCAGTACTTC.